Each of the 22 T cell receptor beta chains below was sequenced from the same sample in a study of beta chain features in type 1 diabetes. The study, taken as a whole, reports: Shorter TCRB CDR3s, moderately but significantly so, marked every one of the four CD4+ subsets in Type 1 diabetes patients.

Expressed TCRB transcripts got sequenced, as all isolated RNA was reverse transcribed. Clones were read by immunoSEQ multiplex PCR, and TCRdb kept only the in-frame ones, dropping some. The sample consists of about 240,000 clones, approximately 15% of them appearing once. For these TCRs, the target antigens are not known. The specimen was naive CD4+ T cells from blood. These TCRs come from a man aged 30 to 45 with type 1 diabetes.

The rearrangement joins TRBV5-6 to TRBJ1-6; possible D gene TRBD1, 5 bases. This CDR3 spans 16 amino acids. Germline CDR1 SGHDT, CDR2 YYEEEE. The germline V and J ends were trimmed by 6 bases and 7 bases, with 20 bases remaining between them. The CDR3 region is CASIKLGQGENSPLHF. The CDR3 DNA reads TGTGCCAGCATCAAATTAGGTCAGGGTGAGAATTCACCCCTCCACTTT.

This clone was seen a handful of times. The chain joins TRBV11-2 to TRBJ2-3, with D possibly matching TRBD1 (6 bases). This CDR3 spans 14 amino acids. The germline CDR1 and CDR2 sequences are SGHAT and FQNNGV. The ends were cut back, 2 bases at V and 2 bases at J, with 8 bases in the middle. Written as DNA, the CDR3 is TGTGCCAGCAGCTTAAACAGGGTCACAGATACGCAGTATTTT. Protein sequence: CASSLNRVTDTQYF. The complete variable domain, with remaining parts taken from reference TRBV11-2 and TRBJ2-3, reads EAGVAQSPRYKIIEKRQSVAFWCNPISGHATLYWYQQILGQGPKLLIQFQNNGVVDDSQLPKDRFSAERLKGVDSTLKIQPAKLEDSAVYLCASSLNRVTDTQYFGPGTRLTVL.

This clone was seen more than once but under ten times. The rearrangement links TRBV5-4 to TRBJ2-1, with TRBD2 matching 9 bases. The CDR3 consists of 15 residues. With 3 bases clipped from V and 10 bases from J, the junction kept 11 bases outside the gene matches. Per germline, CDR1 SGHNT and CDR2 YYREEE (reference sequence). CDR3 bases: TGTGCCAGCAGCTGGGGAGGCGGGAGGGCCGGCGAGCAGTTCTTC. It specifies CASSWGGGRAGEQFF.

This clone has a handful of counts. The rearrangement links TRBV6-1 to TRBJ2-5, with TRBD2 matching over 12 bases. Per germline, CDR1 MNHNS and CDR2 SASEGT. The CDR3 has 15 residues. Trimming took 6 bases from V and 5 from J; bases not matched to a gene: 7. Here the CDR3 reads CASRGTGLAGETQYF. CDR3 in DNA: TGTGCCAGCAGGGGAACGGGACTAGCGGGTGAGACCCAGTACTTC.

This clone was observed a few times. V is TRBV19 and J is TRBJ1-1, with D perhaps matching TRBD1 (6 bases). Between the trimmed V and J ends, which lost 7 bases and 2 bases, there was a span of 11 bases. CDR1 is LNHDA and CDR2 is SQIVND in the germline V gene (reference sequence). CDR3 length equals 13 residues. CDR3 DNA: TGTGCCAGTAAAAGACAGGAAAACACTGAAGCTTTCTTT. Protein: CASKRQENTEAFF. Together with reference TRBV19 and TRBJ1-1, the CDR3 gives the full variable domain: DGGITQSPKYLFRKEGQNVTLSCEQNLNHDAMYWYRQDPGQGLRLIYYSQIVNDFQKGDIAEGYSVSREKKESFPLTVTSAQKNPTAFYLCASKRQENTEAFFGQGTRLTVV.

This clone was found a few times. The gene calls are TRBV19 and TRBJ2-3; the D gene is possibly TRBD2 (7 bases). This CDR3 comprises 12 residues. The V end lost 8 bases, the J end lost 8 bases, and 14 bases lay between the germline ends. Germline-derived CDR1 and CDR2 are LNHDA and SQIVND (reference sequence). CDR3 residues: CASRGASPTQYF. CDR3 bases: TGTGCCAGTCGGGGGGCTTCCCCTACGCAGTATTTT.

V gene TRBV9 combines with J gene TRBJ2-5; 7 bases match TRBD2. Germline V gene lookup returns CDR1 SGDLS and CDR2 YYNGEE. The J segment lost 5 bases and the V segment lost 1 base, leaving 5 bases of the junction unmatched. This CDR3 spans 14 amino acids. CDR3 DNA: TGTGCCAGCAGCGTAAACCCCGGGGGGGAGACCCAGTACTTC. Translation: CASSVNPGGETQYF. The full variable domain, with the rest looked up from reference TRBV9 and TRBJ2-5, is DSGVTQTPKHLITATGQRVTLRCSPRSGDLSVYWYQQSLDQGLQFLIQYYNGEERAKGNILERFSAQQFPDLHSELNLSSLELGDSALYFCASSVNPGGETQYFGPGTRLLVL.

This clone has more than one count but fewer than ten. The V gene is TRBV2, the J gene TRBJ1-5; D gene unclear. CDR3 length equals 15 residues. Germline V lookup: CDR1 SNHLY, CDR2 FYNNEI. Deletions cut 0 bases from V and 2 bases from J, with 8 bases between. CDR3 amino acids: CASSEALTGNQPQHF. In DNA form, the CDR3 reads TGTGCCAGCAGTGAAGCGCTAACAGGCAATCAGCCCCAGCATTTT.

Only a few counts were recorded for this clone. V gene TRBV6-5 combines with J gene TRBJ2-1; 7 bases map to TRBD1. The CDR3 is 13 residues long. Germline assignment: CDR1 MNHEY and CDR2 SVGAGI. Trimming at V came to 6 bases and at J to 9 bases, leaving 8 bases not matched to a gene. The CDR3 coding sequence is TGTGCCAGCAGGGGGGACAGCTCACCTGAGCAGTTCTTC. Protein product: CASRGDSSPEQFF.

This clone was counted a few times. The chain couples TRBV19 to TRBJ1-4; 8 nucleotides match TRBD1. Germline lookup yields CDR1 LNHDA and CDR2 SQIVND (reference sequence). With V trimmed by 6 bases and J by 10 bases, 10 bases remained unmatched. This CDR3 has 14 residues. The CDR3 DNA reads as TGTGCCAGTAGCCCCGACAGGGGAGGCGGAAAACTGTTTTTT. Translation gives CASSPDRGGGKLFF.

This chain uses TRBV9 with TRBJ2-5; 14 positions match TRBD2. V was pared by 0 bases and J by 2 bases, with 6 bases of the junction left unmatched. CDR3 length: 18 amino acids. The V gene's germline CDR1 is SGDLS and CDR2 YYNGEE. The CDR3 DNA follows: TGTGCCAGCAGCGTAGGAGGGACTAGCGGGGGCAAACAAGAGACCCAGTACTTC. Protein product: CASSVGGTSGGKQETQYF. The variable domain in full, with the rest retrieved from reference TRBV9 and TRBJ2-5, is DSGVTQTPKHLITATGQRVTLRCSPRSGDLSVYWYQQSLDQGLQFLIQYYNGEERAKGNILERFSAQQFPDLHSELNLSSLELGDSALYFCASSVGGTSGGKQETQYFGPGTRLLVL.

This chain links TRBV27 with TRBJ1-2; D perhaps matches TRBD1 (5 bases). The CDR3 covers 13 residues. V dropped 6 bases and J dropped 2 bases, with 10 bases sitting between them. The V gene's germline CDR1 is MNHEY and CDR2 SMNVEV (reference sequence). CDR3 sequence reads: CASSPRANYGYTF. For the CDR3, the DNA is TGTGCCAGCAGCCCCAGGGCGAACTATGGCTACACCTTC.

This clone turned up a few times. V gene TRBV19 combines with J gene TRBJ2-1; no firm D call. V lost 3 bases to trimming and J lost 3 bases, with 6 bases between them. Per germline, CDR1 LNHDA and CDR2 SQIVND (reference sequence). There are 13 residues in the CDR3. CDR3 sequence reads: CASSMRLYNEQFF. Here the CDR3 DNA reads TGTGCCAGTAGTATGCGACTCTACAATGAGCAGTTCTTC.

This clone was detected only a few times. The rearrangement links TRBV7-2 to TRBJ2-3; maybe TRBD2 (6 bases). The ends were cut back, 5 bases at V and 3 bases at J, with 12 bases in the middle. This CDR3 comprises 14 residues. Germline CDR1 reads SGHTA; CDR2 reads FQGNSA. This CDR3 is CASSPSGGTDTQYF. CDR3 DNA: TGTGCCAGCAGCCCGAGTGGGGGGACAGATACGCAGTATTTT.

The V gene is TRBV6-1, the J gene TRBJ2-1; 7 bases are a match to TRBD2. The CDR3 contains 14 residues. J gave up 6 bases and V 1 base, and 3 bases lay outside the gene matches. The germline gives CDR1 MNHNS, CDR2 SASEGT. The CDR3 here is CASSEGDYRNEQFF. DNA for the CDR3: TGTGCCAGCAGTGAAGGGGACTACCGCAATGAGCAGTTCTTC.

This clone was counted a few times. The V call is TRBV10-2, the J call TRBJ2-3; 8 positions agree with TRBD1. Per the germline V gene, CDR1 is WSHSY and CDR2 is SAAADI. V was clipped by 6 bases and J by 0 bases; unmatched bases: 8. The CDR3 has 16 residues. In DNA, the CDR3 is TGCGCCAGCAGAAATGGACAGGGCGAGAGCACAGATACGCAGTATTTT. Translating it yields CASRNGQGESTDTQYF.

The chain carries TRBV5-1 and TRBJ2-7; 7 bases line up with TRBD1. The CDR3 has 18 amino acids. Losses at the gene ends were 0 bases for V and 1 base for J; bases not matched to a gene: 13. Germline V gene sequence: CDR1 SGHRS, CDR2 YFSETQ. The CDR3 region has the DNA TGCGCCAGCAGCTTGGTTGGCCCCGGGACAGTAAGTTCCTACGAGCAGTACTTC. It yields the protein CASSLVGPGTVSSYEQYF.

This clone has more than one count but fewer than ten. The chain joins TRBV29-1 to TRBJ2-1; D possibly corresponds to TRBD2 (7 bases). The CDR3 is 16 amino acids. The germline V gene has CDR1 SQVTM and CDR2 ANQGSEA. Between the trimmed V and J ends, which lost 4 bases and 3 bases, there was a span of 19 bases. In nucleotides, the CDR3 is TGCAGCGTTGTACGGGGGGCGGTTAGCCGCTACAATGAGCAGTTCTTC. Protein product: CSVVRGAVSRYNEQFF.

The chain joins TRBV5-6 to TRBJ2-7; TRBD1 agrees at 9 bases. Trimming cost V 7 bases and J 3 bases; bases outside gene matches: 5. Germline CDR1 reads SGHDT; CDR2 reads YYEEEE. The length of the CDR3 is 13 residues. The CDR3 DNA is TGTGCCAGCGGAAAGGACAGGGGCTACGAGCAGTACTTC. Translation gives CASGKDRGYEQYF.

This chain connects TRBV5-4 to TRBJ2-3; D is unclear. The CDR3 is 11 amino acids. Looked up from germline, CDR1 is SGHNT and CDR2 is YYREEE (reference sequence). V gave up 2 bases and J gave up 5 bases, with 3 bases separating them. In DNA form, the CDR3 reads TGTGCCAGCAGCTTCCAAGATACGCAGTATTTT. Translated: CASSFQDTQYF.

The rearrangement links TRBV2 to TRBJ2-4; D is uncertain. Germline-derived CDR1 and CDR2 are SNHLY and FYNNEI. CDR3 length: 14 amino acids. Trimming pared 2 bases from V and 6 bases from J, leaving 11 bases between. CDR3 loop: CASSETFLRNIQYF. CDR3 nucleotide sequence: TGTGCCAGCAGTGAAACGTTTCTACGAAACATTCAGTACTTC. Full variable domain (outside the CDR3, taken from reference TRBV2 and TRBJ2-4): EPEVTQTPSHQVTQMGQEVILRCVPISNHLYFYWYRQILGQKVEFLVSFYNNEISEKSEIFDDQFSVERPDGSNFTLKIRSTKLEDSAMYFCASSETFLRNIQYFGAGTRLSVL.

The sample holds a few counts of this clone. The J gene is TRBJ1-2, the V gene TRBV7-9; 10 bases are a match to TRBD1. The length of the CDR3 is 16 residues. From germline, CDR1 is SEHNR and CDR2 FQNEAQ (reference sequence). Trimming took 1 base from V and 2 from J; bases not matched to a gene: 4. CDR3: CASSLGSGQGNYGYTF. In DNA, the CDR3 is TGTGCCAGCAGCTTAGGGTCGGGACAGGGGAACTATGGCTACACCTTC.